The 10 T cell receptor beta chains below come from one sample, sequenced in a study of technical replicates of blood from a few donors. Profiling relied on immunoSEQ multiplex PCR, and the TCRdb table lists in-frame clones only, not all of them. The sample comprises over 90,000 clones, about 96% of which are singletons, and around 0.35% rests with the top ten. The sequencing sample was made of T cells isolated from PBMCs. Source of these receptors: a human donor in good health.

V gene TRBV4-2 combines with J gene TRBJ2-2; 8 bases fit TRBD2. The CDR3 totals 19 residues. The V and J ends lost 1 base and 0 bases, in that order; junction bases with no gene match: 10. The germline gives CDR1 LGHNA, CDR2 YNFKEQ. CDR3 region: CASSQGQAGDFANTGELFF. The CDR3 DNA reads as TGTGCCAGCAGCCAAGGCCAAGCGGGAGACTTCGCGAACACCGGGGAGCTGTTTTTT.

The chain has TRBV19 and TRBJ1-1; no reliable D call. V lost 1 base and J 7 bases, leaving 13 bases between the germline ends. The CDR3 is made up of 14 amino acids. Germline CDR1 is LNHDA and CDR2 is SQIVND (reference sequence). DNA for the CDR3: TGTGCCAGTAGTATAGTCGGAGGATTAGATGAAGCTTTCTTT. Translated: CASSIVGGLDEAFF.

The chain joins TRBV2 to TRBJ2-3; 7 bases agree with TRBD2. The CDR3 spans 12 residues. V dropped 7 bases and J dropped 3; count of bases not matched to a gene: 1. CDR1 is SNHLY and CDR2 is FYNNEI in the germline V gene. The CDR3 loop reads CASKRETDTQYF. The CDR3 DNA reads TGTGCCAGCAAGCGGGAAACAGATACGCAGTATTTT.

The DNA of the CDR3 is TGTGCCAGCAGTAAGACTAGCGGGAGTGCAGATACGCAGTATTTT. Protein product: CASSKTSGSADTQYF. This chain uses TRBV6-5 with TRBJ2-3; TRBD2 matches at 12 bases. There are 15 residues in the CDR3. Germline lookup yields CDR1 MNHEY and CDR2 SVGAGI. V gave up 5 bases and J gave up 4 bases; unmatched junction bases: 4.

The V call is TRBV9, the J call TRBJ1-4; a weak D match, TRBD1 (6 bases). V was clipped by 4 bases and J by 7 bases, with 17 bases between them. From germline, CDR1 is SGDLS and CDR2 YYNGEE. The length of the CDR3 is 15 residues. This CDR3 reads CASSTRGGGGEKLFF. In DNA, the CDR3 is TGTGCCAGCAGCACTCGAGGGGGGGGCGGTGAAAAACTGTTTTTT.

This chain joins TRBV4-1 and TRBJ2-3, with TRBD2 matching 10 bases. The germline V gene encodes CDR1 MGHRA and CDR2 YSYEKL. CDR3 length: 17 amino acids. V lost 3 bases and J lost 4; bases outside the gene matches: 10. CDR3 protein: CASSHPSQSGRADTQYF. Written as DNA, the CDR3 is TGCGCCAGCAGCCACCCGTCCCAGAGCGGGAGGGCAGATACGCAGTATTTT.

This clone was picked up a small number of times. This sequence joins TRBV9 and TRBJ1-1; 7 nucleotides agree with TRBD1. The CDR3 spans 13 residues. V lost 0 bases and J lost 5; bases outside the gene matches: 1. From germline, CDR1 is SGDLS and CDR2 YYNGEE. The CDR3 sequence is CASSVGTGTEAFF. In DNA, the CDR3 is TGTGCCAGCAGCGTAGGGACAGGAACTGAAGCTTTCTTT.

The CDR3 loop is CASTGTEEAFF. In DNA form, the CDR3 reads TGTGCCAGCACCGGGACAGAAGAAGCTTTCTTT. This chain joins TRBV25-1 and TRBJ1-1, with TRBD1 matching 7 bases. The ends lost 7 bases at V and 8 bases at J; junction bases unmatched: 4. CDR3 length: 11 amino acids. The germline V gene encodes CDR1 MGHDK and CDR2 SYGVNS.

The chain employs TRBV7-9 and TRBJ2-7; 11 bases line up with TRBD2. The V gene's germline CDR1 is SEHNR and CDR2 FQNEAQ (reference sequence). V shed 5 bases and J 3 bases; nucleotides not matched to a gene: 6. There are 15 residues in the CDR3. CDR3 protein: CASSLTSGRFYEQYF. CDR3 nucleotides: TGTGCCAGCAGCCTCACTAGCGGGAGATTCTACGAGCAGTACTTC.

The CDR3 DNA reads TGTGCCAGCAGTACATACAGGGAAGTTGGCTACACCTTC. Its protein is CASSTYREVGYTF. The rearrangement uses TRBV9 and TRBJ1-2; perhaps TRBD1 as D (6 bases). Germline CDR1 SGDLS, CDR2 YYNGEE. This CDR3 has 13 residues. V lost 5 bases and J 7 bases, leaving 15 bases between the germline ends.